The 30 T cell receptor beta chains below were found in one sample sequenced in a study of siplizumab effects on memory and regulatory T cells. Sequencing was performed with immunoSEQ multiplex PCR; in TCRdb, only in-frame clones are kept and a portion is missing. The data hold under 140,000 clones, with roughly 92% observed a single time. The specimen was CD4+ T cells sorted from blood. The receptors originated from a human donor in good health.

The J gene is TRBJ2-1, the V gene TRBV29-1; TRBD2 might be the D (6 bases). Germline values: CDR1 SQVTM, CDR2 ANQGSEA. The CDR3 length is 18 residues. V dropped 7 bases and J dropped 3 bases, with 28 bases sitting between them. The CDR3 coding sequence is TGCAGCGGGACAAGACAGAGGACTACCAATGTCTTCTACAATGAGCAGTTCTTC. It translates to CSGTRQRTTNVFYNEQFF.

The CDR3 reads CASSDSGVPQHF. The CDR3 DNA reads TGCGCCAGCAGTGACTCCGGGGTGCCCCAGCATTTT. The chain recombines TRBV10-1 with TRBJ1-5; D remains unclear. Germline V gene sequence: CDR1 WNHNN, CDR2 SYGVQD (reference sequence). V shed 3 bases and J shed 9 bases, with 9 bases lying between them. CDR3 length: 12 residues.

The chain couples TRBV28 to TRBJ1-5; D not certain. The V end lost 8 bases, the J end lost 4 bases, and 12 bases lay between the germline ends. Germline CDR1 and CDR2: MDHEN and SYDVKM. The CDR3 consists of 13 residues. DNA for the CDR3: TGTGCCAGCCAAACGGGTGTGAATCAGCCCCAGCATTTT. This gives the protein CASQTGVNQPQHF.

The chain carries TRBV29-1 and TRBJ1-2; D perhaps matches TRBD1 (5 bases). The CDR3 length is 14 residues. Germline V CDR1 and CDR2: SQVTM, ANQGSEA. Trimming pared 5 bases from V and 4 bases from J, leaving 17 bases between. In DNA, the CDR3 is TGCAGCGTTAAATCGGGGGTTTCTTCCTATGGCTACACCTTC. Its protein is CSVKSGVSSYGYTF.

This chain links TRBV5-4 with TRBJ1-2; D possibly corresponds to TRBD1 (5 bases). Trimming took off 3 bases at V and 5 bases at J, with 14 bases between the two ends. Looked up from germline, CDR1 is SGHNT and CDR2 is YYREEE (reference sequence). The CDR3 has 14 amino acids. This CDR3 reads CASSSGRDTYGYTF. In DNA form, the CDR3 reads TGTGCCAGCAGCTCAGGCAGGGATACTTATGGCTACACCTTC.

This rearrangement joins TRBV2 to TRBJ1-5; possible D gene TRBD1, 6 bases. The germline gives CDR1 SNHLY, CDR2 FYNNEI. Trimming took off 7 bases at V and 6 bases at J, with 13 bases between the two ends. CDR3 size: 13 residues. The CDR3 sequence is CASTRQELQPQHF. CDR3 coding DNA: TGTGCCAGCACAAGACAGGAACTTCAGCCCCAGCATTTT.

This chain links TRBV4-1 with TRBJ2-7, with D possibly called TRBD1 or TRBD2 (6 bases each). V lost 1 base, J lost 3 bases, and 10 bases lay in between. CDR1 is MGHRA, CDR2 YSYEKL, per germline. The CDR3 loop spans 14 amino acids. CDR3 amino acids: CASSQVGGSYEQYF. The CDR3 bases are TGCGCCAGCAGCCAAGTAGGGGGGAGCTACGAGCAGTACTTC.

The V gene is TRBV11-1, the J gene TRBJ1-1; D not resolved. CDR3 length: 14 amino acids. Germline CDR1 is SGHAT and CDR2 is FQDESV (reference sequence). Trimming cost V 1 base and J 5 bases, with 11 bases left between them. The CDR3 DNA follows: TGTGCCAGCAGCTTAGAAGCGGGGAAGACTGAAGCTTTCTTT. It yields the protein CASSLEAGKTEAFF.

The chain combines TRBV14 with TRBJ1-6; D is possibly TRBD1 (5 bases). Germline lookup yields CDR1 SGHDN and CDR2 FVKESK. V lost 3 bases and J 7 bases, leaving 16 bases between the germline ends. The CDR3 has 16 residues. CDR3 sequence reads: CASSHLGGERNSPLHF. The CDR3 coding sequence is TGTGCCAGCAGCCACCTTGGGGGGGAACGCAATTCACCCCTCCACTTT.

This CDR3 reads CASSLSQGRGYGYTF. CDR3 in DNA: TGTGCCAGCAGCTTATCGCAGGGCCGTGGCTATGGCTACACCTTC. This sequence joins TRBV5-4 and TRBJ1-2; possibly TRBD1 for D (5 bases). V gave up 2 bases and J gave up 4 bases, with 15 bases separating them. CDR1 and CDR2 from the germline V gene are SGHNT and YYREEE (reference sequence). This CDR3 contains 15 residues. The whole variable domain, remainder taken from reference TRBV5-4 and TRBJ1-2, is ETGVTQSPTHLIKTRGQQVTLRCSSQSGHNTVSWYQQALGQGPQFIFQYYREEENGRGNFPPRFSGLQFPNYSSELNVNALELDDSALYLCASSLSQGRGYGYTFGSGTRLTVV.

This rearrangement joins TRBV5-1 to TRBJ2-7; 13 bases match TRBD2. This CDR3 has 17 amino acids. CDR1 is SGHRS, CDR2 YFSETQ, per germline. The V gene end was trimmed by 5 bases and the J gene end by 2 bases; junction bases not matched to a gene: 10. CDR3 sequence (DNA): TGCGCCAGCAGAACCGGGACTAGCGGGACACTTCCCTACGAGCAGTACTTC. It translates to CASRTGTSGTLPYEQYF.

The chain links TRBV19 to TRBJ2-5, with 8 bases aligning to TRBD1. CDR1 is LNHDA, CDR2 SQIVND, per germline (reference sequence). This CDR3 spans 15 amino acids. V gave up 5 bases and J gave up 4 bases; unmatched junction bases: 9. CDR3 region: CASSPMGQVGETQYF. The CDR3 coding sequence is TGTGCCAGTAGTCCCATGGGACAGGTTGGAGAGACCCAGTACTTC.

The chain couples TRBV6-6 to TRBJ1-2; no clear D. V lost 5 bases and J lost 6, with 13 bases in between. The CDR3 is 13 residues long. Per germline, CDR1 MNHNY and CDR2 SVGAGI (reference sequence). CDR3 DNA: TGTGCCAGCAGTCAGACGCTACAAGATGGCTACACCTTC. Protein sequence: CASSQTLQDGYTF.

The chain uses TRBV4-2 and TRBJ2-5; 7 bases line up with TRBD1. Trimming cost V 4 bases and J 3 bases; bases outside gene matches: 8. CDR1 is LGHNA and CDR2 is YNFKEQ in the germline V gene. The length of the CDR3 is 15 residues. CDR3 sequence: CASSRLTGREETQYF. In nucleotides, the CDR3 is TGTGCCAGCAGCCGCCTGACAGGGCGGGAAGAGACCCAGTACTTC.

The chain couples TRBV10-1 to TRBJ2-5; D is uncertain. Judging by the DNA end, TRBJ2-7 fits better; the J call may be wrong. The germline V gene has CDR1 WNHNN and CDR2 SYGVQD (reference sequence). This CDR3 is built from 13 residues. The CDR3 protein is CASSDGSSYEQYF. CDR3 DNA sequence: TGCGCCAGCAGTGACGGCAGCTCCTACGAGCAGTACTTC.

This chain connects TRBV6-5 to TRBJ2-7; D is ambiguous. The V gene's germline CDR1 is MNHEY and CDR2 SVGAGI. V dropped 5 bases and J dropped 4 bases, with 6 bases sitting between them. CDR3 size: 11 residues. The CDR3 loop is CASSASYEQYF. The CDR3 coding sequence is TGTGCCAGCAGTGCATCTTACGAGCAGTACTTC.

This chain uses TRBV18 with TRBJ1-5; D gene uncertain. Trimming removed 3 bases at V and 1 base at J, with 7 bases between. Per germline, CDR1 KGHSH and CDR2 LQKENI. The CDR3 has 14 amino acids. CDR3 bases: TGTGCCAGCTCACCCCCCCTCAGCAATCAGCCCCAGCATTTT. Its translation: CASSPPLSNQPQHF.

This rearrangement joins TRBV6-5 to TRBJ1-2, with TRBD1 matching over 9 bases. Germline assignment: CDR1 MNHEY and CDR2 SVGAGI. V shed 10 bases, J shed 7 bases, and the junction held 7 bases outside the gene matches. This CDR3 has 12 residues. CDR3 in amino acids: CAIRRTGAGYTF. In DNA, the CDR3 is TGTGCCATCAGACGGACAGGGGCTGGCTACACCTTC.

The chain couples TRBV9 to TRBJ2-3; no reliable D call. Germline assignment: CDR1 SGDLS and CDR2 YYNGEE. This CDR3 comprises 15 residues. Trimming removed 7 bases at V and 2 bases at J, with 17 bases between. The CDR3 loop is CASAPGPHPTDTQYF. DNA for the CDR3: TGTGCCAGCGCCCCCGGCCCCCATCCCACAGATACGCAGTATTTT.

This clone turned up a few times. The chain couples TRBV5-1 to TRBJ1-2; D remains ambiguous. Germline CDR1 is SGHRS and CDR2 is YFSETQ. V lost 0 bases to trimming and J lost 8 bases, with 11 bases between them. This CDR3 region has 13 residues. CDR3 residues: CASSLARLSGYTF. For the CDR3, the DNA is TGCGCCAGCAGCTTGGCCAGATTGTCGGGCTACACCTTC.

The V gene is TRBV4-2, the J gene TRBJ1-5; tentative D call: TRBD1 (6 bases). This CDR3 is 16 amino acids long. Germline CDR1 is LGHNA and CDR2 is YNFKEQ. V lost 2 bases, J lost 2 bases, and 13 bases lay in between. CDR3 residues: CASSQYQGNRNQPQHF. DNA of the CDR3: TGTGCCAGCAGCCAATACCAGGGGAACCGCAATCAGCCCCAGCATTTT.

J is TRBJ1-5 and V is TRBV5-5; 8 bases agree with TRBD1. Trimming removed 2 bases from V and 6 bases from J; junction bases left unmatched: 7. CDR3 size: 15 residues. CDR1 is SGHKS and CDR2 is YYEKEE in the germline V gene (reference sequence). The CDR3 nucleotides are TGTGCCAGCAGCTTTTCCCCAGGGGGCGGTCAGCCCCAGCATTTT. It yields the protein CASSFSPGGGQPQHF.

Here the CDR3 reads CASRAAGGTYEQYF. DNA of the CDR3: TGTGCCTCCCGGGCAGCGGGGGGGACCTACGAGCAGTACTTC. The chain is built from TRBV13 and TRBJ2-5; TRBD2 agrees at 10 bases. The assigned J gene may be wrong: the sequence end matches TRBJ2-7 better. Germline V gene lookup returns CDR1 PRHDT and CDR2 FYEKMQ (reference sequence). The CDR3 is 14 amino acids.

This chain uses TRBV29-1 with TRBJ1-2, with unresolved D. CDR1 and CDR2 from the germline V gene are SQVTM and ANQGSEA. This CDR3 is built from 11 residues. Trimming removed 3 bases at V and 4 bases at J, with 6 bases between. The DNA for the CDR3 is TGCAGCGTTGACGAGTTCTATGGCTACACCTTC. Its protein is CSVDEFYGYTF.

The chain recombines TRBV11-2 with TRBJ2-7; the D gene could be TRBD1 or TRBD2 (5 bases each). There are 13 residues in the CDR3. Deletions cut 3 bases from V and 5 bases from J, with 11 bases between. Germline CDR1 is SGHAT and CDR2 is FQNNGV. The CDR3 DNA reads TGTGCCAGCAGCTTTTGGGGGAACCACGAGCAGTACTTC. Protein sequence: CASSFWGNHEQYF.

This clone was counted a single time. V gene TRBV27 combines with J gene TRBJ2-7; 9 bases map to TRBD1. V was pared by 5 bases and J by 2 bases, with 7 bases of the junction left unmatched. Germline CDR1 is MNHEY and CDR2 is SMNVEV (reference sequence). The CDR3 extends over 15 amino acids. The CDR3 DNA sequence: TGTGCCAGCAGTACATCCCGGGACAGGGCCTACGAGCAGTACTTC. Protein sequence: CASSTSRDRAYEQYF.

This chain uses TRBV5-1 with TRBJ2-1, with 14 positions matching TRBD2. CDR1 and CDR2 (germline): SGHRS, YFSETQ. The CDR3 contains 21 residues. After removal of 0 bases from V and 0 bases from J, the junction contained 11 bases not matched to a gene. The chain's CDR3 is CASSLEGLAGVPLSSYNEQFF. The DNA for the CDR3 is TGCGCCAGCAGCTTGGAGGGACTAGCGGGGGTTCCATTGAGCTCCTACAATGAGCAGTTCTTC.

The chain couples TRBV10-3 to TRBJ2-5; 11 positions match TRBD2. CDR3 length: 14 amino acids. Looked up from germline, CDR1 is ENHRY and CDR2 is SYGVKD. V lost 4 bases and J lost 2; bases outside the gene matches: 0. The CDR3 coding sequence is TGTGCCATCAGTGTAGCGGGGGGGCAAGAGACCCAGTACTTC. It codes for CAISVAGGQETQYF.

The gene calls are TRBV7-8 and TRBJ1-6, with 9 bases identical to TRBD1. The CDR3 length is 15 residues. V shed 1 base and J 7 bases; nucleotides not matched to a gene: 2. Germline V gene sequence: CDR1 SGHVS, CDR2 FQNEAQ. CDR3 loop: CASSLGGQGNSPLHF. The CDR3 bases are TGTGCCAGCAGCTTAGGGGGACAGGGAAATTCACCCCTCCACTTT.

This clone was seen only once. The rearrangement joins TRBV19 to TRBJ2-3; D is uncertain. Trimming shortened V by 4 bases and J by 3 bases, and 23 bases separated the two germline ends. The CDR3 covers 18 residues. Looked up from germline, CDR1 is LNHDA and CDR2 is SQIVND (reference sequence). CDR3 coding DNA: TGTGCCAGTAGTACTACATGGGTTGCGAGTTATGGGACAGATACGCAGTATTTT. Its translation is CASSTTWVASYGTDTQYF.